The 5 T cell receptor beta chains below come from one sample, sequenced in a study of T cell clonality in common variable immunodeficiency. This table comes from immunoSEQ multiplex PCR, and its TCRdb copy is limited to in-frame clones, with some not included. The sample holds about 81,000 clones, and no clone turns up only once. Material: peripheral blood mononuclear cells. These receptors originate from a person aged 18-69 years in good health.

This clone has a count of ten or more. The CDR3 spells CASFGPRSETQYF. The sequenced CDR3 bases are TGTGCCAGCTTTGGCCCGAGGTCGGAGACC. V gene TRBV28 combines with J gene TRBJ2-5, with D unresolved. The CDR3 goes on 3 residues after the read ends, and that part is filled in from the germline J gene. Per germline, CDR1 MDHEN and CDR2 SYDVKM. The length of the CDR3 is 13 residues. Trimming cost V 8 bases and J 5 bases, with 15 bases left between them.

This clone was recorded at least ten times. With the read ending 3 residues before the CDR3 end, the germline J gene is used to fill in that end. V and J are TRBV20-1 and TRBJ2-3; D is uncertain. The CDR3 sequence is 12 residues long. Germline CDR1 is DFQATT and CDR2 is SNEGSKA (reference sequence). Trimming removed 3 bases from V and 6 bases from J, with 10 bases in between. The covered CDR3 bases are TGCAGTGCTAGCCGAACTGGTGATACG. It codes for CSASRTGDT. In full, the CDR3 is CSASRTGDTQYF.

This clone occurred many times. The read halts 3 residues ahead of the CDR3 end, with the missing end drawn from the germline J gene. This chain connects TRBV12-5 to TRBJ1-1, with unresolved D. Germline CDR1 reads LGHNT; CDR2 reads FRNRAP. The V gene lost 7 bases and the J gene lost 0 bases, with 3 bases spanning the gap. The CDR3 loop spans 11 amino acids. The CDR3 loop reads CASAMNTEAFF. CDR3 DNA, as far as it was read: TGTGCTAGTGCCATGAACACTGAA.

Partial CDR3 DNA: TGTGCCAGCAGCTTATCGGGTTCCTCTGAAAAA. It is translated as CASSLSGSSEK. The entire CDR3 sequence reads CASSLSGSSEKLFF. This rearrangement joins TRBV11-2 to TRBJ1-4; no clear D. The read gets to within 3 residues of the CDR3 end, and the germline J gene fills in the rest. Germline CDR1 and CDR2: SGHAT and FQNNGV. This CDR3 is 14 amino acids long. Deletions cut 2 bases from V and 7 bases from J, with 11 bases between.

This clone has a count of ten or more. The read is 3 residues too short to cover the CDR3 end, so that end is filled in from the germline J gene. The chain carries TRBV5-4 and TRBJ2-2; D remains ambiguous. With 0 bases removed from V and 5 bases from J, the gap between germline ends came to 8 bases. This CDR3 spans 14 amino acids. Germline CDR1 and CDR2: SGHNT and YYREEE (reference sequence). CDR3 sequence reads: CASSLVTETGELFF. The sequenced part of the CDR3 DNA is TGTGCCAGCAGCTTGGTTACAGAAACCGGGGAG.